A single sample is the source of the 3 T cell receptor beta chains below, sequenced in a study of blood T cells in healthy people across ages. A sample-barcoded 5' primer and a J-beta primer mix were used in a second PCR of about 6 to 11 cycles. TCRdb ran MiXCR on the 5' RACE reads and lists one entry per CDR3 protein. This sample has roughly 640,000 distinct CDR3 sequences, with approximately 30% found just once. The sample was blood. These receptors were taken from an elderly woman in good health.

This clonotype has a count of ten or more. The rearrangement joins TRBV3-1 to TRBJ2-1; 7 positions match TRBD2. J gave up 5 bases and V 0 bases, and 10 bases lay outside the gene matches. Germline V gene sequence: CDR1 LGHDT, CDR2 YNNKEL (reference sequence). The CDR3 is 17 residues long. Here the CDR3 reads CASSQDRSSGRHNEQFF. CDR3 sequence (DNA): TGTGCCAGCAGCCAAGATCGGTCTAGCGGCCGACACAATGAGCAGTTCTTC.

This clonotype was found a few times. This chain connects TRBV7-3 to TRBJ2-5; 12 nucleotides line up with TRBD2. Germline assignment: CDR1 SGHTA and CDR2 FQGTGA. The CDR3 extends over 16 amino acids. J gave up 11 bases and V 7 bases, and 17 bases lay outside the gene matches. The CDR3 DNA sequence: TGTGCCAGCAAGCCTAGCGGGGGGGCCTCCTACAATGAGCAGTACTTC. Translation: CASKPSGGASYNEQYF.

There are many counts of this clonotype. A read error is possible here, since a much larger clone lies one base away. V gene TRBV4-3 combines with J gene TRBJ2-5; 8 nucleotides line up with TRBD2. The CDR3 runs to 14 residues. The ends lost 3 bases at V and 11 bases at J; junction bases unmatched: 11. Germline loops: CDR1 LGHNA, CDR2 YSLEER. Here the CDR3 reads CASSQSGGNNEQYF. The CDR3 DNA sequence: TGCGCCAGCAGCCAGTCGGGGGGGAACAATGAGCAGTACTTC.